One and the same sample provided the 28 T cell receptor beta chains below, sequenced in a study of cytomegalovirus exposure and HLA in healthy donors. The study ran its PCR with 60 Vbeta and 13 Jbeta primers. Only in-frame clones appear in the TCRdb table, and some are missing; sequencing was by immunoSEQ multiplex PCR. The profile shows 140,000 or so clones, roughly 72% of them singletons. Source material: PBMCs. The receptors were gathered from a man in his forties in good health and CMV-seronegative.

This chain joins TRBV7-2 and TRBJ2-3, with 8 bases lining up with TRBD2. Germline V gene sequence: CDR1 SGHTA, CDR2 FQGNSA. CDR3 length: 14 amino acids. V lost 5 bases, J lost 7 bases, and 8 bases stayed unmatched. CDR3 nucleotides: TGTGCCAGCAGCCTCCGAGCGGGAGAAAATACGCAGTATTTT. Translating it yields CASSLRAGENTQYF. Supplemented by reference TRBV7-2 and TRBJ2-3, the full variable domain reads GAGVSQSPSNKVTEKGKDVELRCDPISGHTALYWYRQSLGQGLEFLIYFQGNSAPDKSGLPSDRFSAERTGGSVSTLTIQRTQQEDSAVYLCASSLRAGENTQYFGPGTRLTVL.

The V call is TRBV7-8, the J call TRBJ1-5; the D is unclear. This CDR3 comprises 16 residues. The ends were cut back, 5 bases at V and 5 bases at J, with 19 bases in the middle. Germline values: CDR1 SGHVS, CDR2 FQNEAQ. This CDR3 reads CASSQKGLGIHQPQHF. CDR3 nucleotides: TGTGCCAGCAGCCAAAAGGGTCTCGGGATCCATCAGCCCCAGCATTTT.

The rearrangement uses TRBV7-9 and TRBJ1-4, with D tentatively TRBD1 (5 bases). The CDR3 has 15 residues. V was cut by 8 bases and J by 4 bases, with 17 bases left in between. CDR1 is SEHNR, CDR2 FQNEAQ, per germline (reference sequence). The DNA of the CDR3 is TGTGCCAGCTGCCCCCGGGGGGGATTTAATGAAAAACTGTTTTTT. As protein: CASCPRGGFNEKLFF.

The CDR3 nucleotides read TGCGCCAGCAGCTATAGACAGGGGGAAGGTCCTACTGAAGCTTTCTTT. The encoded protein is CASSYRQGEGPTEAFF. The gene calls are TRBV10-1 and TRBJ1-1; 9 bases match TRBD1. V dropped 6 bases and J dropped 5; count of bases not matched to a gene: 13. Germline V gives CDR1 WNHNN, CDR2 SYGVQD (reference sequence). The CDR3 contains 16 residues.

In DNA, the CDR3 is TGTGCCAGCGGCGCTTCCAGGGGGTACGAGCAGTACTTC. The encoded protein is CASGASRGYEQYF. The rearrangement uses TRBV28 and TRBJ2-7, with TRBD1 matching 7 bases. Germline loops: CDR1 MDHEN, CDR2 SYDVKM. The CDR3 is 13 amino acids. The V and J ends lost 8 bases and 4 bases, in that order; junction bases with no gene match: 8.

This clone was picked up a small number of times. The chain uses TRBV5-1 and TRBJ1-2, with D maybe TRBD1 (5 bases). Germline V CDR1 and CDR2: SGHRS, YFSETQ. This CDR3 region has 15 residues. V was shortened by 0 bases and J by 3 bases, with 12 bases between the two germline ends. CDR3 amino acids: CASSLDLQVYYGYTF. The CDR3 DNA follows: TGCGCCAGCAGCTTGGACCTACAGGTTTACTATGGCTACACCTTC.

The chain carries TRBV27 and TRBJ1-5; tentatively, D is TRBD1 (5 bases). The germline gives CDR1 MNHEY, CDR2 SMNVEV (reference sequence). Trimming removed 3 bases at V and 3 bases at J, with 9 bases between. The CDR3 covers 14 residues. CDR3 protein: CASSFVGANQPQHF. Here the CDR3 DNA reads TGTGCCAGCAGTTTTGTAGGGGCCAATCAGCCCCAGCATTTT.

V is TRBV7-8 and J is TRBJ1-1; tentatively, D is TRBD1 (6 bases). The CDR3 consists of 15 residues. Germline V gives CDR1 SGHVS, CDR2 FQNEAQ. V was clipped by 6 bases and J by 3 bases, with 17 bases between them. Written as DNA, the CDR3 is TGTGCCAGCAGGGGACGGGGGGCGCGGTACACTGAAGCTTTCTTT. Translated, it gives CASRGRGARYTEAFF.

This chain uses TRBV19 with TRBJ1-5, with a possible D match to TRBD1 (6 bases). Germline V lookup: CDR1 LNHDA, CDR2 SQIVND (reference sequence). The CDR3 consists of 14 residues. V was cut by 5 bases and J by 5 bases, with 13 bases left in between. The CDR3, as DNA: TGTGCCAGTAGTCACCTCAGGGGTGATCAGCCCCAGCATTTT. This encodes CASSHLRGDQPQHF.

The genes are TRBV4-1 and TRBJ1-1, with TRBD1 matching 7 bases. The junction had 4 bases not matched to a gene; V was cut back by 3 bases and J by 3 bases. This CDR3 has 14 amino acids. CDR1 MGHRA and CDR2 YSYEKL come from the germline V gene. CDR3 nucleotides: TGCGCCAGCAGCCAGAAAACAGGGGACACTGAAGCTTTCTTT. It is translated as CASSQKTGDTEAFF.

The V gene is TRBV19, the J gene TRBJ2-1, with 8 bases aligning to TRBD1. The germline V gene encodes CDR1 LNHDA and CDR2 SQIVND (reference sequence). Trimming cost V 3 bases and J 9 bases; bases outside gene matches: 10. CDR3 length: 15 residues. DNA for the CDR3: TGTGCCAGTAGTATCTTCTCCGGAACAGGGGGTGAGCAGTTCTTC. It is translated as CASSIFSGTGGEQFF.

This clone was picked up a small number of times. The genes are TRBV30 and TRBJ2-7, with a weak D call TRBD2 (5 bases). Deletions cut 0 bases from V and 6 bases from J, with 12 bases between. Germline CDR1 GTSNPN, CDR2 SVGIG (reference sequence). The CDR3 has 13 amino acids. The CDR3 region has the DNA TGTGCCTGGAGTGTACGGGGTAGCAGCGAGCAGTACTTC. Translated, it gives CAWSVRGSSEQYF.

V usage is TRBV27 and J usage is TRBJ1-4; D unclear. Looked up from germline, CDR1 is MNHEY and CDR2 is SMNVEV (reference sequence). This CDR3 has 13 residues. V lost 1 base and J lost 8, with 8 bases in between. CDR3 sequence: CASSLWVGEKLFF. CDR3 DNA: TGTGCCAGCAGTTTATGGGTCGGGGAAAAACTGTTTTTT.

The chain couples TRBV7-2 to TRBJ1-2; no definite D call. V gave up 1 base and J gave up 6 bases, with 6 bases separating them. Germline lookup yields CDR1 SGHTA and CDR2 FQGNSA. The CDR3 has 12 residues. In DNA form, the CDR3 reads TGTGCCAGCAGCTTAGTTCGGGATGGCTACACCTTC. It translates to CASSLVRDGYTF.

This CDR3 is CASSQYRGANYGYTF. Here the CDR3 DNA reads TGCGCCAGCAGCCAGTACAGGGGAGCTAACTATGGCTACACCTTC. The chain employs TRBV4-1 and TRBJ1-2; 7 bases align to TRBD1. J was trimmed by 0 bases and V by 3 bases; bases with no gene match: 4. In germline, CDR1 is MGHRA, CDR2 YSYEKL. This CDR3 has 15 residues.

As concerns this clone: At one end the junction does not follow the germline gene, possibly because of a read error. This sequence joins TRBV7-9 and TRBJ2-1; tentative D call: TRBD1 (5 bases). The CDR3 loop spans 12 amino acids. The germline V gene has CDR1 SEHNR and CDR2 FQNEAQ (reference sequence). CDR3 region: CSSSLSGNEQFF. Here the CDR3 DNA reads TGTTCCAGCAGCTTATCAGGGAATGAGCAGTTCTTC. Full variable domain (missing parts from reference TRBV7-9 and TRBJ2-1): DTGVSQNPRHKITKRGQNVTFRCDPISEHNRLYWYRQTLGQGPEFLTYFQNEAQLEKSRLLSDRFSAERPKGSFSTLEIQRTEQGDSAMYLCSSSLSGNEQFFGPGTRLTVL.

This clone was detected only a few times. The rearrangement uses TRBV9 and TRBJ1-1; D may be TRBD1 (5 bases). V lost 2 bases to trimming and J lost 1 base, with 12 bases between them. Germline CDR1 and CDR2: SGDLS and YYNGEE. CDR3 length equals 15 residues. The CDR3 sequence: CASSVLAGPNTEAFF. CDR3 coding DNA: TGTGCCAGCAGCGTCTTAGCGGGGCCGAACACTGAAGCTTTCTTT.

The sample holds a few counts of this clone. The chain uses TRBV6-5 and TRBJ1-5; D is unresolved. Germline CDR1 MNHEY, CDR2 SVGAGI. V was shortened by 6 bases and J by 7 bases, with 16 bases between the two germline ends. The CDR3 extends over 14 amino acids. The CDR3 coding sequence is TGTGCCAGCAGAGGCCACGGCGAGGGACAGCCCCAGCATTTT. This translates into CASRGHGEGQPQHF.

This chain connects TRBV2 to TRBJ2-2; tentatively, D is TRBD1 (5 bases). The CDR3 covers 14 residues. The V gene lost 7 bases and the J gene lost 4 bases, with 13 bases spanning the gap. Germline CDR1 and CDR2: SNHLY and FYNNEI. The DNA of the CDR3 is TGTGCCAGCAAAGGGGCGGATAGCACCGGGGAGCTGTTTTTT. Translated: CASKGADSTGELFF. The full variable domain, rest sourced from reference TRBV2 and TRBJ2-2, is EPEVTQTPSHQVTQMGQEVILRCVPISNHLYFYWYRQILGQKVEFLVSFYNNEISEKSEIFDDQFSVERPDGSNFTLKIRSTKLEDSAMYFCASKGADSTGELFFGEGSRLTVL.

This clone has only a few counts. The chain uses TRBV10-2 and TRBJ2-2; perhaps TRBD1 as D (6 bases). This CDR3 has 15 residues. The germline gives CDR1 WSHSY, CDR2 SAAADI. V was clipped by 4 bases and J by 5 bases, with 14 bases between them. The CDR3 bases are TGCGCCAGCAGTGTAGGGGGAGTGGGGACCGGGGAGCTGTTTTTT. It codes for CASSVGGVGTGELFF.

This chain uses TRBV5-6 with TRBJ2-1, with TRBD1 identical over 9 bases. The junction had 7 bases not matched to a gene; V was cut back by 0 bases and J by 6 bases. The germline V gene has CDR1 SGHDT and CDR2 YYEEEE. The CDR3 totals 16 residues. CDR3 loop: CASSLVRTGVFNEQFF. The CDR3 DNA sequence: TGTGCCAGCAGCTTGGTAAGGACAGGGGTCTTCAATGAGCAGTTCTTC.

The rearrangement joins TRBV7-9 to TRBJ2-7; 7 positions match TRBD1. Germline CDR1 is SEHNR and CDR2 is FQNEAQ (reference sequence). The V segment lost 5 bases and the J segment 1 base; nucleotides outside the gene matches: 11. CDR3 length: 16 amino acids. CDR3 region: CASSPPGGQASYEQYF. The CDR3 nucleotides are TGTGCCAGCAGCCCCCCCGGCGGACAGGCATCCTACGAGCAGTACTTC.

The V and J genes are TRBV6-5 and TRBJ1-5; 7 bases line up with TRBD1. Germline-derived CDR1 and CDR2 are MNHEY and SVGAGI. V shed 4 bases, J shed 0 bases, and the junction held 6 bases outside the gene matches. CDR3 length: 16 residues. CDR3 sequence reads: CASSSRDSLSNQPQHF. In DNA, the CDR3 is TGTGCCAGCAGTTCCCGGGACAGCCTTAGCAATCAGCCCCAGCATTTT.

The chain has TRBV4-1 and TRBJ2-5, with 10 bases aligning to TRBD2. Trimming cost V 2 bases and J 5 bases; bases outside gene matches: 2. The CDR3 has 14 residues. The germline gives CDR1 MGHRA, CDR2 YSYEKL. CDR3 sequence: CASSQSSGSETQYF. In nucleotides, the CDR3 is TGCGCCAGCAGCCAATCTAGCGGGAGTGAGACCCAGTACTTC.

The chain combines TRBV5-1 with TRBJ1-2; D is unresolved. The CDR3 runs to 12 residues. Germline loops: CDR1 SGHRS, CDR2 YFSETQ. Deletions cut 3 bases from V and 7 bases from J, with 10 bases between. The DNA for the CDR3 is TGCGCCAGCAGCTCGGGGAGCCGTGGCTACACCTTC. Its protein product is CASSSGSRGYTF.

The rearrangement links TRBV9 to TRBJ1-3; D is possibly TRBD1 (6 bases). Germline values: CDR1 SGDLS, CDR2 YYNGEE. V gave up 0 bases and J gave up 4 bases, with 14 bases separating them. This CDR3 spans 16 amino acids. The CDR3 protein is CASSVEPGQLGNTIYF. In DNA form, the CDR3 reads TGTGCCAGCAGCGTAGAGCCCGGACAGCTGGGAAACACCATATATTTT. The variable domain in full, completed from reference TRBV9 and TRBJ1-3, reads DSGVTQTPKHLITATGQRVTLRCSPRSGDLSVYWYQQSLDQGLQFLIQYYNGEERAKGNILERFSAQQFPDLHSELNLSSLELGDSALYFCASSVEPGQLGNTIYFGEGSWLTVV.

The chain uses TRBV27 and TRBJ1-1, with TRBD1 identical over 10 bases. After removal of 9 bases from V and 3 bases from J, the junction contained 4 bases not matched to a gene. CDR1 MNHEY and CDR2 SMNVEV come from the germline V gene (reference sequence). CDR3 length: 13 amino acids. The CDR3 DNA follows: TGTGCCAGTCGGACAGGGGGTGACACTGAAGCTTTCTTT. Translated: CASRTGGDTEAFF.

CDR3 bases: TGTGCCAGTAGTATCGGCAGGGGAGAACGCGAACGGGGCTACACCTTC. Translated, it gives CASSIGRGERERGYTF. The chain recombines TRBV19 with TRBJ1-2; possible D gene TRBD1, 6 bases. V was cut by 3 bases and J by 8 bases, with 22 bases left in between. Germline V gene lookup returns CDR1 LNHDA and CDR2 SQIVND (reference sequence). CDR3 size: 16 residues.